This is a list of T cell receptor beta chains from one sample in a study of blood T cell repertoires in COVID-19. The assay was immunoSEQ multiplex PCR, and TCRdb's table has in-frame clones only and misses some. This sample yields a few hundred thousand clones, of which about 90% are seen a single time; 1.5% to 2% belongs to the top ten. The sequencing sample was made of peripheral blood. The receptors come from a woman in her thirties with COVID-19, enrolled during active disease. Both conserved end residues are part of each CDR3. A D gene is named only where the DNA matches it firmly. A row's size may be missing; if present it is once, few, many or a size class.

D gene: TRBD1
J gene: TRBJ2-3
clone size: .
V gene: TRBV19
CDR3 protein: CASSPRQGGTDTQYF
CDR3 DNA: TGTGCCAGTAGTCCTCGACAGGGGGGCACAGATACGCAGTATTTT

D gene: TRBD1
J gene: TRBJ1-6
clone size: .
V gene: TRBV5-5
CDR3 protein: CASSFGGTGPSPLHF
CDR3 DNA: TGTGCCAGCAGCTTCGGAGGGACAGGGCCTTCACCCCTCCACTTT

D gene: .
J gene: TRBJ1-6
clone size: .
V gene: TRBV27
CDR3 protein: CASTQNRVGNSPLHF
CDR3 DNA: TGTGCCAGCACCCAGAACAGGGTCGGTAATTCACCCCTCCACTTT

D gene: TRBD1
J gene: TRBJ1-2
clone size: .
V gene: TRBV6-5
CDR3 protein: CASSLGQGFRYGYTF
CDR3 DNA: TGTGCCAGCAGTTTGGGACAGGGTTTTAGGTATGGCTACACCTTC

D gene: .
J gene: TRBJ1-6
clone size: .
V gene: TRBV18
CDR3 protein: CASSPKQGTSYNSPLHF
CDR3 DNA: TGTGCCAGCTCACCTAAACAGGGAACCTCCTATAATTCACCCCTCCACTTT

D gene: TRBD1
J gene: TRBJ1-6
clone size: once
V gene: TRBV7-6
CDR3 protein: CASSHPRGRNSPLHF
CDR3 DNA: TGTGCCAGCAGCCACCCGAGGGGGCGGAATTCACCCCTCCACTTT

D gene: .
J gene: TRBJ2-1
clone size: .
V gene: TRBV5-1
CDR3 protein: CASSPDGQGYNEQFF
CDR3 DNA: TGCGCCAGCAGCCCGGACGGGCAGGGCTACAATGAGCAGTTCTTC

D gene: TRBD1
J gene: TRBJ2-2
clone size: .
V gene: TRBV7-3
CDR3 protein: CASSFHSGTAPGELFF
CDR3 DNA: TGTGCCAGCAGCTTCCACTCTGGGACAGCCCCCGGGGAGCTGTTTTTT

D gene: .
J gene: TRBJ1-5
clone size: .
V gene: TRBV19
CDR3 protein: CASSITVYQPQHF
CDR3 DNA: TGTGCCAGTAGTATCACGGTTTATCAGCCCCAGCATTTT

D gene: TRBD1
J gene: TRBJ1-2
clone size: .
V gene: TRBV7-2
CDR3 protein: CASSRGGQATNYGYTF
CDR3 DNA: TGTGCCAGCAGCCGCGGGGGACAGGCCACTAACTATGGCTACACCTTC

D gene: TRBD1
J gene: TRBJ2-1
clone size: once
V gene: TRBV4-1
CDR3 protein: CASSFGQGADNEQFF
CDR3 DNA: TGCGCCAGCAGCTTTGGACAGGGGGCTGACAATGAGCAGTTCTTC

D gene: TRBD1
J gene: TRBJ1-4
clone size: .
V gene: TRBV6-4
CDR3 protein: CASSDILRDSATNEKLFF
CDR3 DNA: TGTGCCAGCAGTGACATCCTCCGGGACAGCGCAACTAATGAAAAACTGTTTTTT

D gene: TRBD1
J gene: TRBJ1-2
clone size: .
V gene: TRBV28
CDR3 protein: CASRDRGEGYTF
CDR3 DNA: TGTGCCAGCAGGGACAGGGGTGAAGGCTACACCTTC

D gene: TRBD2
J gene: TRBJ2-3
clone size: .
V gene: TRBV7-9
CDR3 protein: CASSLLAGDTDTQYF
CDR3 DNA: TGTGCCAGCAGCTTACTAGCGGGGGACACAGATACGCAGTATTTT

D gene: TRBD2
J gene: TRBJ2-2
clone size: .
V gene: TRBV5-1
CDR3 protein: CASSQGLANGELFF
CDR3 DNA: TGCGCCAGCAGCCAGGGACTAGCGAACGGGGAGCTGTTTTTT

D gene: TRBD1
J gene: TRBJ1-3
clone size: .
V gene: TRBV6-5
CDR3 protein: CASSPQGSGNTIYF
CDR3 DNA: TGTGCCAGCAGTCCACAGGGGTCTGGAAACACCATATATTTT

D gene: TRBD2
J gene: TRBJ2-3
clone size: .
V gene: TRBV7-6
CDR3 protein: CASSLVSGGATDTQYF
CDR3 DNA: TGTGCCAGCAGCTTAGTGAGCGGGGGGGCAACAGATACGCAGTATTTT

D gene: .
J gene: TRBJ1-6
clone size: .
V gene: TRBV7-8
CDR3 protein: CASSLGGDNSPLHF
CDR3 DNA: TGTGCCAGCAGCTTAGGCGGAGATAATTCACCCCTCCACTTT

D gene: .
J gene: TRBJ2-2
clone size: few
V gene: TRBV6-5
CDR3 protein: CASSPGQGTGELFF
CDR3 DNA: TGTGCCAGCAGTCCGGGACAAGGGACCGGGGAGCTGTTTTTT

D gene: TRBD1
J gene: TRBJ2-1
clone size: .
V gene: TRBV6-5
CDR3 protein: CASSRNRGRGNEQFF
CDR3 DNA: TGTGCCAGCAGCCGCAACAGGGGAAGAGGGAATGAGCAGTTCTTC

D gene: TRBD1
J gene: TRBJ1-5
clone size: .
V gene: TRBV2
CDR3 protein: CASSTGGAGQPQHF
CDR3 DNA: TGTGCCAGCAGTACAGGGGGCGCGGGGCAGCCCCAGCATTTT

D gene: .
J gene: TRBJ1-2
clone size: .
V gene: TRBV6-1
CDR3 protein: CASSEAEQGYGYTF
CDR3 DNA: TGTGCCAGCAGTGAAGCAGAACAGGGCTATGGCTACACCTTC

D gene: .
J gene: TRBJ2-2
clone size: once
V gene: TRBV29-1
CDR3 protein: CSVGFIQGGITGELFF
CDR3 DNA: TGCAGCGTTGGTTTTATTCAGGGAGGTATCACCGGGGAGCTGTTTTTT

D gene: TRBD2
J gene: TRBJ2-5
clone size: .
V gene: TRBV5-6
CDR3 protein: CASSLALAGGLGTQYF
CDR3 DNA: TGTGCCAGCAGCTTGGCGCTAGCGGGGGGGCTGGGGACCCAGTACTTC

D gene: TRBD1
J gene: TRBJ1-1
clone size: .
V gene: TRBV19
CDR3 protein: CASSSPGQGNTEAFF
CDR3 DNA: TGTGCCAGTAGTTCCCCGGGACAGGGGAACACTGAAGCTTTCTTT

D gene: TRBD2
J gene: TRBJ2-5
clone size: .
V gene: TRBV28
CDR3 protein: CASSGLAGEQETQYF
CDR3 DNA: TGTGCCAGCAGTGGACTAGCGGGGGAACAAGAGACCCAGTACTTC

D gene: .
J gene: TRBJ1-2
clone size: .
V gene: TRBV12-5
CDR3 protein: CASSPPGLTYYGYTF
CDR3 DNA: TGTGCTAGTAGCCCCCCAGGATTGACATACTATGGCTACACCTTC

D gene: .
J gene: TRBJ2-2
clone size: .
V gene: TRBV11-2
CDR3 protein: CASGFRGTANTGELFF
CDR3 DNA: TGTGCCAGCGGTTTTCGGGGGACAGCGAACACCGGGGAGCTGTTTTTT

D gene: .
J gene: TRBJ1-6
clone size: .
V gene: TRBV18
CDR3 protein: CASSPPWAGRNSPLHF
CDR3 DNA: TGTGCCAGCTCCCCCCCGTGGGCAGGGCGTAATTCACCCCTCCACTTT

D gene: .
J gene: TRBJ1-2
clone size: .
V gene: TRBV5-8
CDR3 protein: CASSRRTAQSGVYGYTF
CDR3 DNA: TGTGCCAGCAGCCGTCGGACAGCCCAAAGCGGAGTCTATGGCTACACCTTC

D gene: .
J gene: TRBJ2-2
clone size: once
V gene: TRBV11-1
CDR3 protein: CASSLAAGNTGELFF
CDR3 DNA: TGTGCCAGCAGCTTAGCGGCGGGGAACACCGGGGAGCTGTTTTTT

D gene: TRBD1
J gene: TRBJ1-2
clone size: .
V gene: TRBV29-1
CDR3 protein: CSAEVGQGVYGYTF
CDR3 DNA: TGCAGCGCCGAGGTGGGGCAGGGGGTTTATGGCTACACCTTC

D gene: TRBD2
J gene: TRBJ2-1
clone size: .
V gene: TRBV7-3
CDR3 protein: CASSLKLAGVDEQFF
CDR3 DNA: TGTGCCAGCAGCTTAAAACTAGCGGGGGTGGATGAGCAGTTCTTC

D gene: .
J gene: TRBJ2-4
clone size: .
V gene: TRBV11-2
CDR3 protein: CASSLVPGDDQYF
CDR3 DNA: TGTGCCAGCAGCTTAGTTCCGGGGGACGATCAGTACTTC

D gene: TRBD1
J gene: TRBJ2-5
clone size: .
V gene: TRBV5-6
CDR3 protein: CASSSTGQGLETQYF
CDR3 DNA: TGTGCCAGCAGCTCGACCGGACAGGGTTTAGAGACCCAGTACTTC

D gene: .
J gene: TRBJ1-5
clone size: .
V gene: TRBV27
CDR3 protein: CASGLGGNQPQHF
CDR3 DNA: TGTGCCAGCGGTTTGGGGGGGAATCAGCCCCAGCATTTT

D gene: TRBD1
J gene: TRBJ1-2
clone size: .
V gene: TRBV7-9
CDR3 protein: CASSGEGQGHGYTF
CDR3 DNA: TGTGCCAGCAGCGGGGAGGGACAGGGCCATGGCTACACCTTC

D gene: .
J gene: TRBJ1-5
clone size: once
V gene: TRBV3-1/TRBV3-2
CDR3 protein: CASSRFQGSNQPQHF
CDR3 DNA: TGTGCCAGCAGCCGTTTCCAGGGTAGCAATCAGCCCCAGCATTTT

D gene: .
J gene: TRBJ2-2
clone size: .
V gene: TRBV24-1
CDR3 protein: CATSGPGVDGELFF
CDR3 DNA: TGTGCCACCAGTGGCCCGGGGGTGGACGGGGAGCTGTTTTTT

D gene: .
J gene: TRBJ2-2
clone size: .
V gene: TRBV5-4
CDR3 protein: CASSLWTDSTGELFF
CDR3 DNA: TGTGCCAGCAGCTTATGGACAGATAGCACCGGGGAGCTGTTTTTT

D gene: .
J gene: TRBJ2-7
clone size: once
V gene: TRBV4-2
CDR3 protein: CASSQDSGGTPYEQYF
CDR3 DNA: TGTGCCAGCAGCCAAGATTCAGGGGGGACCCCCTACGAGCAGTACTTC

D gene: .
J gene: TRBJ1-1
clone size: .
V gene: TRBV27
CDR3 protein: CASSLTGMNTEAFF
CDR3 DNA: TGTGCCAGCAGTTTAACAGGTATGAACACTGAAGCTTTCTTT